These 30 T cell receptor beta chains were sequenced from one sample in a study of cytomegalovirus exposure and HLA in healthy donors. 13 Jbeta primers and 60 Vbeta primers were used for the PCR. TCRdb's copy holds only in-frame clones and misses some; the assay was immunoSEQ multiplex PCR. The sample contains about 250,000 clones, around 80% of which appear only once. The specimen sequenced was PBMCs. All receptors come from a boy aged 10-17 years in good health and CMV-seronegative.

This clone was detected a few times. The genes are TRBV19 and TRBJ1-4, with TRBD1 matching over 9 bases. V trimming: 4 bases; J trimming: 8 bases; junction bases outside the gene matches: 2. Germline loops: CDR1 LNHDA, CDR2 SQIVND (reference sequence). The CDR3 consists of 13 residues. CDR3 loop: CASSRDREEKLFF. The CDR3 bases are TGTGCCAGTAGTAGGGACAGGGAGGAAAAACTGTTTTTT.

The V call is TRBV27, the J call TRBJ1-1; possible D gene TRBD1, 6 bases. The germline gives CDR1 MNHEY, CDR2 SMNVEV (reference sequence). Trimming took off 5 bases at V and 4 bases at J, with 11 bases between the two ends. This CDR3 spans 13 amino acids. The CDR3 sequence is CASSLRGLTEAFF. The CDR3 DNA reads TGTGCCAGCAGTCTCAGGGGTCTCACTGAAGCTTTCTTT.

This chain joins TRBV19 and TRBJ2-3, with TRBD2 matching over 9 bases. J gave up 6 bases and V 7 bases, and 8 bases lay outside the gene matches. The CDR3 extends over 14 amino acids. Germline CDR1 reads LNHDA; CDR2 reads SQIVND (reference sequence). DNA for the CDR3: TGTGCCAGTATGGTGGCGGGGGGGACGGATACGCAGTATTTT. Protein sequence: CASMVAGGTDTQYF.

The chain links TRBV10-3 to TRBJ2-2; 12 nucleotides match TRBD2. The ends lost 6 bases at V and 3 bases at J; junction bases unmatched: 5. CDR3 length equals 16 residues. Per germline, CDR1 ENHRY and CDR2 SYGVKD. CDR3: CAISLRLAGDTGELFF. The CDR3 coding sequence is TGTGCCATCAGCCTTCGACTAGCGGGGGACACCGGGGAGCTGTTTTTT.

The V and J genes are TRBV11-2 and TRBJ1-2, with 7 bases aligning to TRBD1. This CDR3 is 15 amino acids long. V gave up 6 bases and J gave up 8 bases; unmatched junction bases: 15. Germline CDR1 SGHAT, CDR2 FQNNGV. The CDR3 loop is CASRFPLVRGRGYTF. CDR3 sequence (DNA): TGTGCCAGCAGGTTCCCCCTGGTGAGGGGGCGAGGCTACACCTTC.

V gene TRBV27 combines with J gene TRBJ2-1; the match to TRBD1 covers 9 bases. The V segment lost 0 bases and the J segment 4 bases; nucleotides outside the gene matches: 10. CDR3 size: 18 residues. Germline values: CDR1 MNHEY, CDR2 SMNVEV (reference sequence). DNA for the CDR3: TGTGCCAGCAGTTTATCGGTGGGACAGGGAAGGGGATACAATGAGCAGTTCTTC. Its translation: CASSLSVGQGRGYNEQFF.

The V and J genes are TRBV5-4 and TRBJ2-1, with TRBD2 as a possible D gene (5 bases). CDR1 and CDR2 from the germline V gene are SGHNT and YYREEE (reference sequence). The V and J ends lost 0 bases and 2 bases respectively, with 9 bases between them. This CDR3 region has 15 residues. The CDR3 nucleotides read TGTGCCAGCAGCTTGGACCCGGGAACCTACAATGAGCAGTTCTTC. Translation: CASSLDPGTYNEQFF.

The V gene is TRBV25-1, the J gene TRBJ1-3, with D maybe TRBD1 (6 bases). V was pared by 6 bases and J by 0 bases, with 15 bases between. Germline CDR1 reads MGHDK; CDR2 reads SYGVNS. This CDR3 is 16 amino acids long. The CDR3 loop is CASRENRASSGNTIYF. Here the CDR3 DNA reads TGTGCCAGCAGGGAGAACAGGGCTTCCTCTGGAAACACCATATATTTT.

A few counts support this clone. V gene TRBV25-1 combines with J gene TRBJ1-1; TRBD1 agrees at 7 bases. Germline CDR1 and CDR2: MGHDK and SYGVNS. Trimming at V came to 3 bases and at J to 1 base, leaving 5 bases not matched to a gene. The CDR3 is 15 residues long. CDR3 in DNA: TGTGCCAGCAGTGATTGGGACAGATCGAACACTGAAGCTTTCTTT. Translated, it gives CASSDWDRSNTEAFF.

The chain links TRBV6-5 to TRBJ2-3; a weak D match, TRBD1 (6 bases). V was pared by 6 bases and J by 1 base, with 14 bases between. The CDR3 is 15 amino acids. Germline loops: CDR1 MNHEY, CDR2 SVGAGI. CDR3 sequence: CASRVRDTGTDTQYF. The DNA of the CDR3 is TGTGCCAGCAGAGTCCGGGACACCGGCACAGATACGCAGTATTTT.

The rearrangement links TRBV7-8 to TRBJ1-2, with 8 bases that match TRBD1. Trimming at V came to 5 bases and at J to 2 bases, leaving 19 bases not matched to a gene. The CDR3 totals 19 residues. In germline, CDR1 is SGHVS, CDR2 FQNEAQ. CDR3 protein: CASSLRRGQVPRGNYGYTF. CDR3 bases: TGTGCCAGCAGCCTTCGCCGGGGACAGGTACCTCGGGGAAACTATGGCTACACCTTC.

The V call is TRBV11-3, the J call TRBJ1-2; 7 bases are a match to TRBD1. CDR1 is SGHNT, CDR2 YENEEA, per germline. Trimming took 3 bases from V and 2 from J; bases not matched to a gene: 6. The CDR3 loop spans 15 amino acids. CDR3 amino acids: CASSLGRGGNYGYTF. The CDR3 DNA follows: TGTGCCAGCAGCTTGGGGAGAGGGGGCAACTATGGCTACACCTTC.

For the CDR3, the DNA is TGTGCCAGCAGTTACAGTACGGTAAACGAGCAGTTCTTC. It yields the protein CASSYSTVNEQFF. The chain uses TRBV6-5 and TRBJ2-1; no definite D call. The CDR3 length is 13 residues. V lost 2 bases and J lost 10, with 12 bases in between. Germline CDR1 MNHEY, CDR2 SVGAGI.

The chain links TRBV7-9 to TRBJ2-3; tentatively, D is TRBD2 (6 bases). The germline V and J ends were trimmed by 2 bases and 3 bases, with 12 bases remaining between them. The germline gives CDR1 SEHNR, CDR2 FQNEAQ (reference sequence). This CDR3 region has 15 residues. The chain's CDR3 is CASSLREPDTDTQYF. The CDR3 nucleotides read TGTGCCAGCAGCTTACGGGAGCCAGATACAGATACGCAGTATTTT.

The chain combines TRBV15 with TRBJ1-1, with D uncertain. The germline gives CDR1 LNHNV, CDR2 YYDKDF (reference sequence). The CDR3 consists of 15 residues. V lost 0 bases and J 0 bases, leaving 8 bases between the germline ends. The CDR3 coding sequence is TGTGCCACCAGCAGAGATAGAGGATTGAACACTGAAGCTTTCTTT. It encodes CATSRDRGLNTEAFF.

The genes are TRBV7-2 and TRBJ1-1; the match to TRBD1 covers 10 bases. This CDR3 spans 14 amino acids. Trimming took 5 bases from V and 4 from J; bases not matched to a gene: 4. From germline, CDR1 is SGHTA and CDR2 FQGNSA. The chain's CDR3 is CASSQTGGVTEAFF. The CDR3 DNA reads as TGTGCCAGCAGCCAGACAGGGGGCGTCACTGAAGCTTTCTTT.

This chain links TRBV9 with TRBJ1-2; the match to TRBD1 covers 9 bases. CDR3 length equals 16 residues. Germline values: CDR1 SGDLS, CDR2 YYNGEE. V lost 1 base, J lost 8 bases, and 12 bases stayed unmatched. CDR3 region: CASSVPVTGGAWGYTF. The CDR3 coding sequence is TGTGCCAGCAGCGTACCGGTCACAGGGGGCGCTTGGGGCTACACCTTC.

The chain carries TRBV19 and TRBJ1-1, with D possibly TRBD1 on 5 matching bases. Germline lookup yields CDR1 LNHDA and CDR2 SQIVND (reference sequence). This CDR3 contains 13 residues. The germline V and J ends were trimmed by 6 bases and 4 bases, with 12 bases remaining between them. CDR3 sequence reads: CASSPRGSTEAFF. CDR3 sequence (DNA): TGTGCCAGTAGCCCGCGGGGGTCCACTGAAGCTTTCTTT. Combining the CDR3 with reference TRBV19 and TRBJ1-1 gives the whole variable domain DGGITQSPKYLFRKEGQNVTLSCEQNLNHDAMYWYRQDPGQGLRLIYYSQIVNDFQKGDIAEGYSVSREKKESFPLTVTSAQKNPTAFYLCASSPRGSTEAFFGQGTRLTVV.

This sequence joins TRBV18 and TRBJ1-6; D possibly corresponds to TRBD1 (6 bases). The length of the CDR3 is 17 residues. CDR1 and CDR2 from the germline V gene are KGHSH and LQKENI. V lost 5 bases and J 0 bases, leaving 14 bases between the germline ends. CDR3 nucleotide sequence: TGTGCCAGCTCAGAGAGGAGGGGGGGCTCCTATAATTCACCCCTCCACTTT. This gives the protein CASSERRGGSYNSPLHF.

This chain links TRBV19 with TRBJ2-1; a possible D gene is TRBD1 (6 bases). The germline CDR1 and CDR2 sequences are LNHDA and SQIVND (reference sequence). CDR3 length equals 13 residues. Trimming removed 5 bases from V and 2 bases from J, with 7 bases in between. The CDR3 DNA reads TGTGCCAGTAGTTGGGACACCTACAATGAGCAGTTCTTC. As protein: CASSWDTYNEQFF. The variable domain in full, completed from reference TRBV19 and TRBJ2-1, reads DGGITQSPKYLFRKEGQNVTLSCEQNLNHDAMYWYRQDPGQGLRLIYYSQIVNDFQKGDIAEGYSVSREKKESFPLTVTSAQKNPTAFYLCASSWDTYNEQFFGPGTRLTVL.

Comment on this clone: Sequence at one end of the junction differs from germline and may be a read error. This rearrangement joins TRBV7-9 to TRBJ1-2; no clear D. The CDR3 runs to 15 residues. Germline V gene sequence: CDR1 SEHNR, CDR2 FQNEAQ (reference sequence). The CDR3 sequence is CSSSYHSITNYGYTF. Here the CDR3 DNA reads TGTTCCAGCAGCTATCACTCGATTACTAACTATGGCTACACCTTC.

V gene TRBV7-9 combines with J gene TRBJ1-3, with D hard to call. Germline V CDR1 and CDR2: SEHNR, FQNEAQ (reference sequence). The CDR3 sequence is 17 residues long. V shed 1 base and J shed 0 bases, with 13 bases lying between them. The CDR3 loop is CASSLVKGRYSGNTIYF. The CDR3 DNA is TGTGCCAGCAGCTTAGTAAAAGGGAGATACTCTGGAAACACCATATATTTT.

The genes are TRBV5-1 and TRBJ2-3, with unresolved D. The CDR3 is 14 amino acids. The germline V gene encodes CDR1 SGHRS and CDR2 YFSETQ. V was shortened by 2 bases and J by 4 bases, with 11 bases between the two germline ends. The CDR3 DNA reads TGCGCCAGCAGCTTAAGCGATGCGTCAGATACGCAGTATTTT. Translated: CASSLSDASDTQYF.

CDR3 in amino acids: CSVPGSLEKLFF. CDR3 coding DNA: TGCAGCGTCCCCGGGAGTCTTGAAAAACTGTTTTTT. V usage is TRBV29-1 and J usage is TRBJ1-4; no clear D. There are 12 residues in the CDR3. From germline, CDR1 is SQVTM and CDR2 ANQGSEA. Trimming took 6 bases from V and 7 from J, leaving 12 bases between them.

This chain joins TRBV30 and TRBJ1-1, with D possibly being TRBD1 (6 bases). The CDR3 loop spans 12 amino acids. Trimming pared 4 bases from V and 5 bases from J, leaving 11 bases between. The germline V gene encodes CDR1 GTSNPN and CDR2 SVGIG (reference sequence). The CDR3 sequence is CAWNRVGTEAFF. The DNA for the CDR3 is TGTGCCTGGAACAGGGTAGGGACTGAAGCTTTCTTT.

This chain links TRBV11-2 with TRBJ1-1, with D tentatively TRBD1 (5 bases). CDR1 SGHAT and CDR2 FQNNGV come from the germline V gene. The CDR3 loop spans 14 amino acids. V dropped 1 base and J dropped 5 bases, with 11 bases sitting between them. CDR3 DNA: TGTGCCAGCAGCTTAGTTTTCAGGGCGACTGAAGCTTTCTTT. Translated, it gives CASSLVFRATEAFF.

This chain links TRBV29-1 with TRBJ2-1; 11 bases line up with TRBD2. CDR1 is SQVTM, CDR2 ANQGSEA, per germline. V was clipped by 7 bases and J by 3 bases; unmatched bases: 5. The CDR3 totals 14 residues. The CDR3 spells CSGFGLAGYNEQFF. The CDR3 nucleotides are TGCAGCGGCTTTGGACTAGCGGGCTACAATGAGCAGTTCTTC.

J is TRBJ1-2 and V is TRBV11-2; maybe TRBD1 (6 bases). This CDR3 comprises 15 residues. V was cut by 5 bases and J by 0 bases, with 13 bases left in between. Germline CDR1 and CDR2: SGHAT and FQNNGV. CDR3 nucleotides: TGTGCCAGCAGCCCCAGGGGCAGGTCTAACTATGGCTACACCTTC. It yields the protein CASSPRGRSNYGYTF.

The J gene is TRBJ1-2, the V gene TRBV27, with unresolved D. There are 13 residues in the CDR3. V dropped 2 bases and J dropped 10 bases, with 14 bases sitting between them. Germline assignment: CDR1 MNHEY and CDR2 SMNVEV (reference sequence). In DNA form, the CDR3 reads TGTGCCAGCAGTTTACCGCCCTATGAAGACTACACCTTC. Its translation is CASSLPPYEDYTF.

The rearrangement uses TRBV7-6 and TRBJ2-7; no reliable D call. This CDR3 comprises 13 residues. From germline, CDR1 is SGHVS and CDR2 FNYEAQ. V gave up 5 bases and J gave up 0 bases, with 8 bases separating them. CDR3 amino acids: CASSPPSSYEQYF. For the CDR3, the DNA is TGTGCCAGCAGCCCCCCGAGCTCCTACGAGCAGTACTTC.